This note documents a single T cell receptor beta chain sequence. Antigen: not known. The sample is drawn from a study of T cell responses to AZD1222 COVID-19 vaccine. Study-wide points: Possibly, clonal diversity was underestimated; donors were largely white British and included more females.

This table comes from immunoSEQ multiplex PCR, and its TCRdb copy is limited to in-frame clones, with some not included. The sample carries some 99,000 clones, around 87% recorded once. The CDR3 loop spans 14 amino acids. With V trimmed by 2 bases and J by 8 bases, 5 bases remained unmatched. CDR1 and CDR2 (germline): SGHVS, FNYEAQ. The rearrangement uses TRBV7-6 and TRBJ1-5; 8 bases agree with TRBD1. The receptor comes from an adult in good health. The sample here was peripheral blood, taken on day 0 of AZD1222 vaccination. DNA for the CDR3: TGTGCCAGCAGCTTATCAGGGGGCTTGGAGCCCCAGCATTTT. This codes for CASSLSGGLEPQHF.